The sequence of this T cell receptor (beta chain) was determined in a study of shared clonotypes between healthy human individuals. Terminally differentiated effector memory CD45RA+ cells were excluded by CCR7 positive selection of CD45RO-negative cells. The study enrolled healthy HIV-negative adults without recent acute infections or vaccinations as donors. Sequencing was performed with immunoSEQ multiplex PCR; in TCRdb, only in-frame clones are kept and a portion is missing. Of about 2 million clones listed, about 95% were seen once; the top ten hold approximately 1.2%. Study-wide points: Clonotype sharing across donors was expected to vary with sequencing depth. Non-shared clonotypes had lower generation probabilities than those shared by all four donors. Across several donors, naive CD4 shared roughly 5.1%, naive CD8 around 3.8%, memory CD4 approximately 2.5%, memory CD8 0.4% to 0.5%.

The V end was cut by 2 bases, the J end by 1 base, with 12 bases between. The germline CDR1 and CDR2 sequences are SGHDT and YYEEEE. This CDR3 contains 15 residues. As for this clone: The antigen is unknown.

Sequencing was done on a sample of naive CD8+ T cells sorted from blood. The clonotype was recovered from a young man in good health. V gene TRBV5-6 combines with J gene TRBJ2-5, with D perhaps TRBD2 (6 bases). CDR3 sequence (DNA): TGTGCCAGCAGCTTAACGGCTAGCGTCCAAGAGACCCAGTACTTC. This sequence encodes CASSLTASVQETQYF.